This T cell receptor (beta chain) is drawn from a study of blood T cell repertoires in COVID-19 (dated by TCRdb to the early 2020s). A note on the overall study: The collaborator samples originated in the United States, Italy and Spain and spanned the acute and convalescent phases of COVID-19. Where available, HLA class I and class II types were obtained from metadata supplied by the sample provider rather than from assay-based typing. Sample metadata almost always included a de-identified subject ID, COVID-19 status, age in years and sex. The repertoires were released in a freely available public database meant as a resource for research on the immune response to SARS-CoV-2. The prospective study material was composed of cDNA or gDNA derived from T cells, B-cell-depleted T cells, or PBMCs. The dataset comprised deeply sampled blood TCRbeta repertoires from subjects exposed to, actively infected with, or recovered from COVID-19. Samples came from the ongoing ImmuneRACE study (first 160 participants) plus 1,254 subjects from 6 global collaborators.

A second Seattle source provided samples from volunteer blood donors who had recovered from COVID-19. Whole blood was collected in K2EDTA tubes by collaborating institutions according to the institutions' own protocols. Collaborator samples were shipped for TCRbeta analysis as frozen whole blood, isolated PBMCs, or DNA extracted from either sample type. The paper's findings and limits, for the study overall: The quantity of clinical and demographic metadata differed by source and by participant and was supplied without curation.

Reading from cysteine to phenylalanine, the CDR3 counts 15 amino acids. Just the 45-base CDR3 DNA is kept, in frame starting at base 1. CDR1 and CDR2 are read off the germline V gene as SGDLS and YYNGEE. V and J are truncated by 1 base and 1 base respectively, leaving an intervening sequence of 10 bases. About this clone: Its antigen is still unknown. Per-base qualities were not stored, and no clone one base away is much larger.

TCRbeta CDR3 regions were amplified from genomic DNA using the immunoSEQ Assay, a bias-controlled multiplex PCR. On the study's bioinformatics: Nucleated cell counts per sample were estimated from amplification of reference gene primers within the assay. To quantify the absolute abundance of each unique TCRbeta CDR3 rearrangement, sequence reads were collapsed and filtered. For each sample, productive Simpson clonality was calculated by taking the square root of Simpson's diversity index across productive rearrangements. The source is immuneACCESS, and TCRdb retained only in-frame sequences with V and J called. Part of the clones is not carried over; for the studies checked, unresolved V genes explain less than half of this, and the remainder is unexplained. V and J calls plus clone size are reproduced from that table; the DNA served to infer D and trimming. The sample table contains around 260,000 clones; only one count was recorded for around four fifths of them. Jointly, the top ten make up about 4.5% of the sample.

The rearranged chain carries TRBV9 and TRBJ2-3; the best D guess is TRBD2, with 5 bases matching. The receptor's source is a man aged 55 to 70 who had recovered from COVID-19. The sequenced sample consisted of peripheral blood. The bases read TGTGCCAGCAGCGTAAGCGGAGCCCGCACAGATACGCAGTATTTT. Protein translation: CASSVSGARTDTQYF.